Detailed here is one TCR beta chain. Its target is not known. The primer mix had 60 Vbeta and 13 Jbeta primers. Sequencing used immunoSEQ multiplex PCR; TCRdb keeps in-frame clones, though not all of them. This table has some 150,000 clones, 70% to 85% appearing once. The source of the sample is a study of cytomegalovirus exposure and HLA in healthy donors. About the research overall: Sequencing of approximately 190 million T cells in an earlier analysis found around 120 million unique TCR beta sequences.

Study conclusions and caveats: In a later analysis, V- and J-gene trimming of beta chains associated with a DCLRE1C missense variant, replicated independently.

Germline values: CDR1 SGHTS, CDR2 YDEGEE. V was cut by 4 bases and J by 2 bases, with 17 bases left in between. CDR3 size: 16 residues. The J gene is TRBJ2-3, the V gene TRBV5-8, with a possible D match to TRBD1 (6 bases). Sequences were obtained from PBMCs. The source of this sequence is a man between 35 and 55 years old in good health and CMV-seronegative. The CDR3: CASSRRQVHSTDTQYF. DNA for the CDR3: TGTGCCAGCAGCCGAAGACAGGTACACTCCACAGATACGCAGTATTTT. Supplemented by reference TRBV5-8 and TRBJ2-3, the full variable domain reads EAGVTQSPTHLIKTRGQQATLRCSPISGHTSVYWYQQALGLGLQFLLWYDEGEERNRGNFPPRFSGRQFPNYSSELNVNALELEDSALYLCASSRRQVHSTDTQYFGPGTRLTVL.